Listed here are 27 T cell receptor beta chains from one sample, sequenced in a study of shared clonotypes between healthy human individuals (dated by TCRdb to 2020 to 2021). Libraries came from the immunoSEQ multiplex PCR assay. Here the immuneACCESS table is served through TCRdb, limited to in-frame sequences with V and J called. Missing clones are a known gap in these copies; in checked studies unresolved V genes cover under half, and the rest lacks a known reason. Across this sample there are roughly 2.2 million clones, with approximately 95% seen only once. Of the sample, 0.3% to 0.4% falls within the top ten clones. Sequenced sample: naive CD4+ T cells from PBMCs. The cell subset or site label for this specimen denotes: CD45RA+ positively selected. The receptors were sampled from a man between 18 and 29 years old in good health. Some clones in this sample may be carry-over from other donors' samples.

This chain joins TRBV18 and TRBJ2-3; D possibly corresponds to TRBD1 (5 bases). The CDR3 is 16 residues long. The germline V gene encodes CDR1 KGHSH and CDR2 LQKENI. V lost 0 bases, J lost 6 bases, and 16 bases lay in between. CDR3 DNA sequence: TGTGCCAGCTCACCACCGAAGGCAGGGAATGTGGATACGCAGTATTTT. Protein: CASSPPKAGNVDTQYF. Together with reference TRBV18 and TRBJ2-3, the CDR3 gives the full variable domain: NAGVMQNPRHLVRRRGQEARLRCSPMKGHSHVYWYRQLPEEGLKFMVYLQKENIIDESGMPKERFSAEFPKEGPSILRIQQVVRGDSAAYFCASSPPKAGNVDTQYFGPGTRLTVL.

V and J are TRBV28 and TRBJ2-1, with TRBD1 matching over 8 bases. Germline CDR1 is MDHEN and CDR2 is SYDVKM. V dropped 8 bases and J dropped 1; count of bases not matched to a gene: 7. The CDR3 extends over 15 amino acids. CDR3 protein: CASRQGASSYNEQFF. The CDR3 DNA is TGTGCCAGCCGTCAGGGGGCTAGTTCCTACAATGAGCAGTTCTTC. Full variable domain (remainder filled in from reference TRBV28 and TRBJ2-1): DVKVTQSSRYLVKRTGEKVFLECVQDMDHENMFWYRQDPGLGLRLIYFSYDVKMKEKGDIPEGYSVSREKKERFSLILESASTNQTSMYLCASRQGASSYNEQFFGPGTRLTVL.

Comment on this clone: Other DNA sequences in this specimen translate into the identical CDR3. The chain links TRBV5-1 to TRBJ2-3; D gene unclear. From germline, CDR1 is SGHRS and CDR2 YFSETQ. The CDR3 runs 15 residues. V lost 1 base, J lost 1 base, and 10 bases lay in between. The DNA for the CDR3 is TGCGCCAGCAGCTTGAACGGAAGGGGCACAGATACGCAGTATTTT. The encoded protein is CASSLNGRGTDTQYF.

CDR3 bases: TGTGCCAGCAGCACCCGTCCGGTTATTTCGAATGAGCAGTTCTTC. Residues: CASSTRPVISNEQFF. J is TRBJ2-1 and V is TRBV7-2, with D unclear. V shed 5 bases and J shed 7 bases, with 18 bases lying between them. The CDR3 sequence is 15 residues long. Germline loops: CDR1 SGHTA, CDR2 FQGNSA.

This clone showed up just once. The genes are TRBV7-9 and TRBJ1-3; no clear D gene. Trimming cost V 1 base and J 0 bases, with 16 bases left between them. The CDR3 has 18 amino acids. Germline CDR1 SEHNR, CDR2 FQNEAQ (reference sequence). The CDR3 sequence is CASSLERLRAASGNTIYF. CDR3 nucleotide sequence: TGTGCCAGCAGCTTAGAACGTCTTAGGGCGGCCTCTGGAAACACCATATATTTT.

Of note for this clone: Germline and junction disagree at one end, which may indicate a read error. The chain links TRBV7-2 to TRBJ2-1; 9 positions agree with TRBD2. The CDR3 extends over 16 amino acids. Germline-derived CDR1 and CDR2 are SGHTA and FQGNSA. The DNA for the CDR3 is TGTGCCAGCAGCCTAGCGAGGCCTAGCGGGACGAATGAGCAGTTCTTC. It yields the protein CASSLARPSGTNEQFF.

This chain links TRBV15 with TRBJ2-7; D might be TRBD1 (6 bases). Germline CDR1 LNHNV, CDR2 YYDKDF (reference sequence). The V end lost 0 bases, the J end lost 2 bases, and 11 bases lay between the germline ends. The CDR3 sequence is 15 residues long. The CDR3 DNA is TGTGCCACCAGCAGAGAACGACAGGCCACCTACGAGCAGTACTTC. Protein product: CATSRERQATYEQYF.

The chain recombines TRBV9 with TRBJ2-7; D gene uncertain. Deletions cut 4 bases from V and 3 bases from J, with 14 bases between. Germline V gene lookup returns CDR1 SGDLS and CDR2 YYNGEE. The CDR3 has 14 residues. CDR3 residues: CASSPPPRVYEQYF. CDR3 in DNA: TGTGCCAGCAGCCCTCCCCCGCGAGTCTACGAGCAGTACTTC. Full variable domain (remainder filled in from reference TRBV9 and TRBJ2-7): DSGVTQTPKHLITATGQRVTLRCSPRSGDLSVYWYQQSLDQGLQFLIQYYNGEERAKGNILERFSAQQFPDLHSELNLSSLELGDSALYFCASSPPPRVYEQYFGPGTRLTVT.

The V and J genes are TRBV5-1 and TRBJ2-7; no reliable D call. Trimming took 4 bases from V and 2 from J, leaving 16 bases between them. CDR3 length: 15 residues. Per the germline V gene, CDR1 is SGHRS and CDR2 is YFSETQ. For the CDR3, the DNA is TGCGCCAGCAGCCCCGATGAAGGGTCCCCCTACGAGCAGTACTTC. Protein sequence: CASSPDEGSPYEQYF.

The chain has TRBV2 and TRBJ1-2, with D tentatively TRBD1 (6 bases). Looked up from germline, CDR1 is SNHLY and CDR2 is FYNNEI. This CDR3 has 19 residues. Trimming removed 3 bases at V and 5 bases at J, with 28 bases between. The CDR3 sequence is CASSEFYVLATGGTYGYTF. The CDR3 coding sequence is TGTGCCAGCAGTGAGTTCTACGTATTAGCGACAGGAGGCACTTATGGCTACACCTTC.

V and J are TRBV9 and TRBJ2-3; 7 nucleotides agree with TRBD2. The V segment lost 2 bases and the J segment 10 bases; nucleotides outside the gene matches: 16. The CDR3 sequence is 16 residues long. CDR1 is SGDLS and CDR2 is YYNGEE in the germline V gene. Here the CDR3 DNA reads TGTGCCAGCAGCGTGTCTAGCGGAGGTTATGGTGGTGCGCAGTATTTT. Protein: CASSVSSGGYGGAQYF.

The V gene is TRBV2, the J gene TRBJ2-5, with 7 bases aligning to TRBD1. The J call may not be correct, given that the DNA end is closer to TRBJ2-7. From germline, CDR1 is SNHLY and CDR2 FYNNEI. The CDR3 consists of 12 residues. CDR3: CASSAQGYEQYF. CDR3 bases: TGTGCCAGCAGTGCACAGGGGTACGAGCAGTACTTC.

This clone was detected only a few times. The chain is built from TRBV7-9 and TRBJ1-5; 11 positions agree with TRBD1. Germline V gives CDR1 SEHNR, CDR2 FQNEAQ (reference sequence). The CDR3 is 18 residues long. V shed 1 base and J 2 bases; nucleotides not matched to a gene: 7. CDR3 DNA sequence: TGTGCCAGCAGCTTAGGGACAGGGGGCTTACACGGCAATCAGCCCCAGCATTTT. Translating gives CASSLGTGGLHGNQPQHF.

The V call is TRBV6-1, the J call TRBJ1-5; 10 positions match TRBD1. Germline V gives CDR1 MNHNS, CDR2 SASEGT. This CDR3 comprises 14 residues. J gave up 5 bases and V 7 bases, and 5 bases lay outside the gene matches. The chain's CDR3 is CASTTGTGDQPQHF. In nucleotides, the CDR3 is TGTGCCAGCACTACCGGGACAGGGGATCAGCCCCAGCATTTT.

In its sample, this clone was seen once. The chain joins TRBV5-1 to TRBJ1-2, with D perhaps TRBD1 (6 bases). V lost 0 bases and J lost 4, with 10 bases in between. This CDR3 contains 14 residues. From germline, CDR1 is SGHRS and CDR2 YFSETQ. The DNA of the CDR3 is TGCGCCAGCAGCTTGGAGGGCAGGGGCTATGGCTACACCTTC. Encoded protein: CASSLEGRGYGYTF.

J is TRBJ2-5 and V is TRBV5-4, with 10 bases matching TRBD2. The CDR3 has 14 residues. Looked up from germline, CDR1 is SGHNT and CDR2 is YYREEE (reference sequence). Germline trimming cut 4 bases from V and 5 bases from J; bases unmatched to any gene: 5. The DNA for the CDR3 is TGTGCCAGCAGCCCGCGTAGCGGGGGGGAGACCCAGTACTTC. Protein: CASSPRSGGETQYF.

Notes on this clone: Other nucleotide sequences in the sample specify the same CDR3. The rearrangement joins TRBV14 to TRBJ2-7; D not resolved. V shed 2 bases and J shed 2 bases, with 1 base lying between them. The CDR3 extends over 11 amino acids. Germline CDR1 SGHDN, CDR2 FVKESK. The CDR3 here is CASSQTYEQYF. CDR3 DNA: TGTGCCAGCAGCCAAACCTACGAGCAGTACTTC.

The CDR3 DNA reads TGTGCCAGCAGCCCGAATGGGGGGCCCGCTGGGTTTAGTGAAAAACTGTTTTTT. It specifies CASSPNGGPAGFSEKLFF. The J gene is TRBJ1-4, the V gene TRBV7-8; maybe TRBD1 (6 bases). The V and J ends lost 5 bases and 7 bases respectively, with 26 bases between them. This CDR3 contains 18 residues. Germline CDR1 reads SGHVS; CDR2 reads FQNEAQ.

The chain uses TRBV5-1 and TRBJ2-3; possible D gene TRBD1, 6 bases. Germline CDR1 is SGHRS and CDR2 is YFSETQ. V lost 4 bases, J lost 0 bases, and 15 bases lay in between. The CDR3 is made up of 16 amino acids. The CDR3 bases are TGCGCCAGCAGCAAAAATCCGGGACAAAGCACAGATACGCAGTATTTT. This sequence encodes CASSKNPGQSTDTQYF. Full variable domain (outside the CDR3, taken from reference TRBV5-1 and TRBJ2-3): KAGVTQTPRYLIKTRGQQVTLSCSPISGHRSVSWYQQTPGQGLQFLFEYFSETQRNKGNFPGRFSGRQFSNSRSEMNVSTLELGDSALYLCASSKNPGQSTDTQYFGPGTRLTVL.

V usage is TRBV7-8 and J usage is TRBJ2-7; D not resolved. Germline V gene data show CDR1 as SGHVS and CDR2 as FQNEAQ. V was shortened by 0 bases and J by 5 bases, with 17 bases between the two germline ends. The CDR3 covers 16 residues. The CDR3 sequence: CASSLARVPSWDEQYF. The CDR3 coding sequence is TGTGCCAGCAGCTTAGCCCGGGTCCCGTCCTGGGACGAGCAGTACTTC.

The rearrangement uses TRBV5-1 and TRBJ2-6, with D perhaps matching TRBD1 (7 bases). The CDR3 totals 19 residues. V gave up 0 bases and J gave up 0 bases, with 16 bases separating them. From germline, CDR1 is SGHRS and CDR2 YFSETQ. As DNA, the CDR3 is TGCGCCAGCAGCTTGGAGGGAGGACAGGCCAGCTCTGGGGCCAACGTCCTGACTTTC. It codes for CASSLEGGQASSGANVLTF.

The J gene is TRBJ1-2, the V gene TRBV9, with D hard to call. CDR1 is SGDLS and CDR2 is YYNGEE in the germline V gene. V was trimmed by 0 bases and J by 3 bases, leaving 12 bases between them. The CDR3 has 15 residues. CDR3 coding DNA: TGTGCCAGCAGCGTAGTGGCCCTACCGCACTATGGCTACACCTTC. Amino acid sequence: CASSVVALPHYGYTF. The variable domain in full, completed from reference TRBV9 and TRBJ1-2, reads DSGVTQTPKHLITATGQRVTLRCSPRSGDLSVYWYQQSLDQGLQFLIQYYNGEERAKGNILERFSAQQFPDLHSELNLSSLELGDSALYFCASSVVALPHYGYTFGSGTRLTVV.

Notes on this clone: The identical CDR3 is also encoded by other nucleotide sequences in the sample. The V call is TRBV28, the J call TRBJ1-5; D is possibly TRBD1 (5 bases). Per germline, CDR1 MDHEN and CDR2 SYDVKM. V was shortened by 5 bases and J by 4 bases, with 18 bases between the two germline ends. The CDR3 length is 16 residues. The CDR3 DNA reads TGTGCCAGCAGTCCCCCAACAGGACCGGTGAATCAGCCCCAGCATTTT. It codes for CASSPPTGPVNQPQHF.

The chain couples TRBV7-9 to TRBJ2-1, with TRBD2 matching 9 bases. Looked up from germline, CDR1 is SEHNR and CDR2 is FQNEAQ (reference sequence). The ends lost 5 bases at V and 8 bases at J; junction bases unmatched: 7. This CDR3 comprises 14 residues. Written as DNA, the CDR3 is TGTGCCAGCAGCCACCCGGGACTAGCCGATGAGCAGTTCTTC. Translated: CASSHPGLADEQFF.

The rearrangement uses TRBV11-3 and TRBJ2-5; D might be TRBD1 (5 bases). In germline, CDR1 is SGHNT, CDR2 YENEEA. The CDR3 loop spans 14 amino acids. V was shortened by 6 bases and J by 5 bases, with 16 bases between the two germline ends. The CDR3, as DNA: TGTGCCAGCAGTTCTAGTGGGGCACGGGAGACCCAGTACTTC. It specifies CASSSSGARETQYF.

This chain uses TRBV11-2 with TRBJ1-1, with 9 bases lining up with TRBD1. In germline, CDR1 is SGHAT, CDR2 FQNNGV. This CDR3 contains 14 residues. Germline trimming cut 3 bases from V and 10 bases from J; bases unmatched to any gene: 9. CDR3: CASSFQHRGLGAFF. The CDR3 nucleotides read TGTGCCAGCAGCTTTCAGCACAGGGGGCTAGGAGCTTTCTTT.

The chain joins TRBV28 to TRBJ1-4; D possibly corresponds to TRBD1 (5 bases). The germline CDR1 and CDR2 sequences are MDHEN and SYDVKM. Trimming cost V 5 bases and J 8 bases, with 18 bases left between them. The CDR3 length is 15 residues. CDR3 sequence reads: CASSPSGTFNEKLFF. The CDR3 region has the DNA TGTGCCAGCAGTCCAAGCGGGACTTTCAACGAAAAACTGTTTTTT.